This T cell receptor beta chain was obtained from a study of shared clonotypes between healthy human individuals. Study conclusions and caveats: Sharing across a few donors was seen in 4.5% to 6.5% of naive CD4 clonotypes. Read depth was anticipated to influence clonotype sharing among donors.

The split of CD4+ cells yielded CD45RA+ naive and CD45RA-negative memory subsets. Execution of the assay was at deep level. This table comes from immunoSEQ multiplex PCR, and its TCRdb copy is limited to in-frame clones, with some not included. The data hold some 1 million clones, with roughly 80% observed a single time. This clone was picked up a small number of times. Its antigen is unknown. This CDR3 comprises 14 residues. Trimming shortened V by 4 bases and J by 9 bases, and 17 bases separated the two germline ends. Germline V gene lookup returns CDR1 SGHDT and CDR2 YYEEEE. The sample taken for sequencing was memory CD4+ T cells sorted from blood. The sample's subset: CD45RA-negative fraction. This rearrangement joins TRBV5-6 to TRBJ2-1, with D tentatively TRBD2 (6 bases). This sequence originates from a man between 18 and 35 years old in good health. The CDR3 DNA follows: TGTGCCAGCAGCCGCCCGGGGGTTTGGGGTGAGCAGTTCTTC. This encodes CASSRPGVWGEQFF.